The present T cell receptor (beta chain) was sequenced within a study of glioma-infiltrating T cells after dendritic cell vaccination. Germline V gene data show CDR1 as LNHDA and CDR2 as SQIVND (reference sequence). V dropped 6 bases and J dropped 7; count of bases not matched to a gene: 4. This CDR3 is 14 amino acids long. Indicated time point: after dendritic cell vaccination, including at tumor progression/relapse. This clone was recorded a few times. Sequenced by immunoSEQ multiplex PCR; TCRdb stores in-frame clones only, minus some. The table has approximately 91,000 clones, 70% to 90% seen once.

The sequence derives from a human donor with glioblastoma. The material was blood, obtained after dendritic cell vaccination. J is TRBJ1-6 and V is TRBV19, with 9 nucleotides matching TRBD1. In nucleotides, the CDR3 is TGTGCCAGTAGCATGGGACAGGGAAATTCACCCCTCCACTTT. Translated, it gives CASSMGQGNSPLHF.